This TCR beta chain came from a study of cytomegalovirus exposure and HLA in healthy donors. Whole-study findings and limits: Later findings reportedly placed an Asian-associated ancestry cluster below the roughly 660-donor mean for N-insertions. The likely explanation for a cluster of highly shared sequence variants was sequencing artifact. Follow-up analysis later connected one missense variant in DCLRE1C with trimming of TCR beta V- and J-genes.

Nominally healthy donors provided the samples, though records likely missed some immune exposures. In the PCR, 60 Vbeta and 13 Jbeta primers were used. Assay used: immunoSEQ multiplex PCR; TCRdb lists only in-frame clones, some missing. The data hold around 130,000 clones, with over 75% observed a single time. Germline values: CDR1 MNHNY, CDR2 SVGAGI (reference sequence). V lost 4 bases and J lost 3, with 15 bases in between. This CDR3 has 15 amino acids. A word on this clone: Its antigen is unknown.

The chain carries TRBV6-6 and TRBJ2-5, with D perhaps TRBD1 (5 bases). Sequenced input: PBMCs. The sequence derives from a woman aged 40-49 years in good health and CMV-seropositive. The CDR3, as DNA: TGTGCCAGCAGTTCTCTAAGGGGTAGGGAAGAGACCCAGTACTTC. It specifies CASSSLRGREETQYF.